This T cell receptor (beta chain) is drawn from a study of shared T cell receptors in the human thymus. The protocol was immunoSEQ multiplex PCR, while the TCRdb copy is restricted to in-frame clones and leaves out a portion. The table has 640,000 or so clones, around 87% seen once. These data were also filed under a second study, of human thymus T cells. That study adds: Donor material was obtained from healthy Finnish infants undergoing corrective surgery for congenital heart defects.

The TCR comes from a boy in the first two years of life with a congenital heart defect. The specimen was thymocytes.

CDR3 in amino acids: CASSLIGQGALSPLHF. In nucleotides, the CDR3 is TGTGCCAGCAGCCTAATAGGACAGGGGGCGCTTTCACCCCTCCACTTT. The J gene is TRBJ1-6, the V gene TRBV5-4; 11 bases match TRBD1. The CDR3 contains 16 residues. Germline CDR1 is SGHNT and CDR2 is YYREEE (reference sequence). V gave up 4 bases and J gave up 9 bases; unmatched junction bases: 9.